This TCR beta chain was identified during a study of T-cell memory formation after mild COVID-19. This clonotype was picked up a small number of times. The CDR3 length is 13 residues. Per germline, CDR1 MNHEY and CDR2 SVGEGT. Between the trimmed V and J ends, which lost 5 bases and 3 bases, there was a span of 11 bases. A single record per CDR3 protein comes from TCRdb applying MiXCR to the 5' RACE reads. The sample carries 100,000 to 120,000 distinct CDR3 sequences, 22% recorded once. This TCR was sampled from a man aged 18 to 29 who had mild COVID-19 (a few samples of this study predate the infection). Cell type and time point are not known. The specimen was PBMCs or a T cell subset sorted from them (not recorded which). The chain uses TRBV6-2 or TRBV6-3 and TRBJ2-7, with D tentatively TRBD2 (6 bases). The CDR3, as DNA: TGTGCCAGCAGTCATAGCGGCTACTACGAGCAGTACTTC. Translation gives CASSHSGYYEQYF.